The entry below describes one TCR beta chain. Its specificity is unknown. Treatment of the sample: about 20 received Ad26.COV2.S at low or high dose, single or two shots; about 5 received placebo; per-sample allocation not given. Specimen acquisition occurred on day 63 following the initial vaccine or placebo injection. Trimming cost V 1 base and J 5 bases; bases outside gene matches: 7. CDR1 is MNHNS and CDR2 is SASEGT in the germline V gene. This CDR3 spans 15 amino acids. The sample comes from a study of Ad26.COV2.S vaccination and SARS-CoV-2 variants. General study points: The TCR-based breadth and depth measures might underestimate overall T cell responses. Spike-specific TCR breadth was greater in vaccine than placebo recipients.

Produced via immunoSEQ multiplex PCR; TCRdb's table is partial and in-frame only. The sample contains 300,000 to 400,000 clones, around 87% of which appear only once. The sequencing here drew on peripheral blood, taken in a trial of Ad26.COV2.S vaccine versus placebo. V and J are TRBV6-1 and TRBJ2-5; 7 bases agree with TRBD1. The receptor's source is a person aged 18-60 years who received the Ad26.COV2.S COVID-19 vaccine or a placebo. The CDR3 here is CASSEDWGRGETQYF. The CDR3 DNA follows: TGTGCCAGCAGTGAAGATTGGGGCAGGGGGGAGACCCAGTACTTC.